These 6 T cell receptor beta chains were all obtained from the same sample, sequenced in a study of cytomegalovirus exposure and HLA in healthy donors. The PCR employed 60 Vbeta primers together with 13 Jbeta primers. The protocol was immunoSEQ multiplex PCR, while the TCRdb copy is restricted to in-frame clones and leaves out a portion. The table shows 90,000 to 110,000 clones, with around 70% occurring only once. The sequencing sample was made of PBMCs. The receptors originated from a man aged 30 to 45 in good health and CMV-seronegative.

The rearrangement uses TRBV7-9 and TRBJ1-3; D unresolved. From germline, CDR1 is SEHNR and CDR2 FQNEAQ (reference sequence). The V end lost 0 bases, the J end lost 2 bases, and 11 bases lay between the germline ends. The CDR3 is made up of 16 amino acids. The DNA for the CDR3 is TGTGCCAGCAGCTTAGCTGGAGGTCCGGCTGGAAACACCATATATTTT. Protein product: CASSLAGGPAGNTIYF.

The chain recombines TRBV30 with TRBJ2-7; 8 bases fit TRBD1. The CDR3 has 13 amino acids. The J segment lost 3 bases and the V segment lost 4 bases, leaving 5 bases of the junction unmatched. Germline assignment: CDR1 GTSNPN and CDR2 SVGIG (reference sequence). CDR3: CAWNRGNSYEQYF. Written as DNA, the CDR3 is TGTGCCTGGAACAGGGGGAATAGCTACGAGCAGTACTTC.

A remark on this clone: An end of the junction does not agree with germline; a read error may underlie this. The chain employs TRBV28 and TRBJ1-2; possibly TRBD1 for D (6 bases). Germline values: CDR1 MDHEN, CDR2 SYDVKM. This CDR3 contains 16 residues. The CDR3 loop is CASGIGASGQNYGCTF. The CDR3 DNA follows: TGTGCCAGCGGTATCGGGGCCTCGGGACAAAACTATGGCTGCACCTTC.

V and J are TRBV11-2 and TRBJ1-1, with D tentatively TRBD1 (6 bases). CDR3 length: 16 amino acids. Germline lookup yields CDR1 SGHAT and CDR2 FQNNGV. V was shortened by 1 base and J by 6 bases, with 18 bases between the two germline ends. CDR3 DNA: TGTGCCAGCAGCTTAGTGCAGGGGTCCGTCTACTCTGAAGCTTTCTTT. Translation gives CASSLVQGSVYSEAFF.

The chain links TRBV28 to TRBJ2-5, with D possibly matching TRBD2 (5 bases). Germline V gene data show CDR1 as MDHEN and CDR2 as SYDVKM. This CDR3 spans 16 amino acids. The germline V and J ends were trimmed by 6 bases and 5 bases, with 22 bases remaining between them. The CDR3: CASRSRGQVGKETQYF. Here the CDR3 DNA reads TGTGCCAGCAGATCCCGTGGGCAGGTCGGGAAGGAGACCCAGTACTTC. Drawing the rest from reference TRBV28 and TRBJ2-5, the complete variable domain is DVKVTQSSRYLVKRTGEKVFLECVQDMDHENMFWYRQDPGLGLRLIYFSYDVKMKEKGDIPEGYSVSREKKERFSLILESASTNQTSMYLCASRSRGQVGKETQYFGPGTRLLVL.

A word on this clone: The junction departs from the called germline gene at one end, perhaps through a read error. The chain links TRBV7-9 to TRBJ2-1; D is unresolved. Germline assignment: CDR1 SEHNR and CDR2 FQNEAQ (reference sequence). This CDR3 spans 16 amino acids. In nucleotides, the CDR3 is TGTTCCAGCACCGAAAACGGCGGTACCTCCTACAATGAGCAGTTCTTC. Protein sequence: CSSTENGGTSYNEQFF.